This entry is about one TCR beta chain. The specificity of this receptor is unknown. The record has no base qualities; no much larger clone is one base away. At one collaborating source in Seattle, patients were enrolled during active infection and were followed longitudinally through the course of disease. Each collaborating institution followed its own protocols to collect whole blood in K2EDTA tubes. For TCRbeta analysis, collaborators shipped samples in one of three forms: frozen whole blood, isolated PBMCs, or DNA extracted from either of those sample types. TCRbeta CDR3 regions were amplified from genomic DNA using the immunoSEQ Assay, a bias-controlled multiplex PCR. The source study handled its data this way. Within the assay, amplification of reference gene primers was used to estimate how many nucleated cells each sample contained. To quantify the absolute abundance of each unique TCRbeta CDR3 rearrangement, sequence reads were collapsed and filtered. Productive Simpson clonality was computed per sample as the square root of Simpson's diversity index over productive rearrangements. Sourced from immuneACCESS, this table was stored by TCRdb with only in-frame sequences that have V and J called. A share of the clones is absent; for the studies checked, an unresolved V gene accounts for under half, and the remainder has no known explanation. The DNA gave D and trimming, while V, J and clone size come from that table. The sample has 250,000 to 400,000 clones on record, about nine tenths of them singletons. The ten largest make up under 2% of the sample.

This record belongs to a study of blood T cell repertoires in COVID-19 (TCRdb year 2020). At the level of the whole study: Collaborator samples came from the United States, Italy and Spain and covered acute and convalescent phases of COVID-19. The sample metadata nearly always contained a de-identified subject ID, COVID-19 status, age in years and sex. The repertoires were made available in a free public database intended to serve as a resource for research on the immune response to SARS-CoV-2. Where HLA class I and class II types were available, the types were taken from metadata supplied by the sample provider, not from assay-based typing. Samples were obtained from the ongoing ImmuneRACE study (first 160 participants) and from about 1,300 subjects provided by 6 global collaborators. The prospective study material was composed of cDNA or gDNA derived from T cells, B-cell-depleted T cells, or PBMCs. The dataset comprised deeply sampled blood TCRbeta repertoires from subjects exposed to, actively infected with, or recovered from COVID-19.

Broad study findings and their caveats: Clinical and demographic metadata were provided uncurated, with the amount varying by source and participant.

The CDR3 measures 16 amino acids from cysteine to phenylalanine. Of the read, only the CDR3 DNA is kept; its 48 bases are in frame from base 1. From V the trimming removes 0 bases and from J it removes 5 bases, while the gene matches leave 6 bases of the junction unaccounted for. Sequences SGDLS (CDR1) and YYNGEE (CDR2) are obtained from the germline V gene. The sample consisted of peripheral blood. The chain employs TRBV9 and TRBJ2-2; 8 junctional bases match TRBD2. The receptor's source is a woman aged 25 to 39 with COVID-19, enrolled during active disease. The nucleotide sequence reads TGTGCCAGCAGCGTAGAGCCCCGACTAGCGACCGGGGAGCTGTTTTTT. This is translated as CASSVEPRLATGELFF.